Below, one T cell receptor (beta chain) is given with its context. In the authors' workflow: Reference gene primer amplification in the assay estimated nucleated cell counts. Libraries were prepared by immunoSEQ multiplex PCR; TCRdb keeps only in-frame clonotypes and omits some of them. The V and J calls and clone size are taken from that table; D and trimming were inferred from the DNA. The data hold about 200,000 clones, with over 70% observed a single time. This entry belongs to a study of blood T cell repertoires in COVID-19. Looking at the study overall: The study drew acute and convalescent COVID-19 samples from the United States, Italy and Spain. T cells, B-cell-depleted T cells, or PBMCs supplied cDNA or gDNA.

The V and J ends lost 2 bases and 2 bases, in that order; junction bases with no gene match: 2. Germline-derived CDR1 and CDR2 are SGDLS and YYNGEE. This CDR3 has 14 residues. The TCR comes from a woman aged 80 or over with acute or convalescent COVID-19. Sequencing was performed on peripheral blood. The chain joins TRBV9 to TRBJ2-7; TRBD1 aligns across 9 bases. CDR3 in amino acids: CASSVGQGTYEQYF. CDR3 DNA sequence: TGTGCCAGCAGCGTGGGACAGGGTACCTACGAGCAGTACTTC.